A selection of T cell receptor beta chains follows, all from one sample in a study of T cell repertoires in cytomegalovirus infection. One entry per CDR3 protein, called by TCRdb with MiXCR from the reads. The sample yields 200,000 to 300,000 distinct CDR3 sequences, roughly 15% seen once. The specimen sequenced was PBMCs. The receptors here all came from a human donor in good health (CMV status not recorded). Some clones in this sample may be carry-over from other donors' samples. Both conserved end residues are part of each CDR3. D genes are given only for firm matches.

>.|TRBJ1-5|TRBV7-8
CASSSRTGLHQPQHF
>TRBD2|TRBJ2-7|TRBV6-2/TRBV6-3
CASSYRLAGTYEQYF
>TRBD2|TRBJ2-1|TRBV12-3/TRBV12-4
CASSFTSGSAHEQFF
>.|TRBJ2-2|TRBV7-9
CASSFPGDRGNTGELFF
>.|TRBJ1-1|TRBV29-1
CSVSEGSTEAFF
>.|TRBJ2-7|TRBV28
CASRLTYEQYF
>.|TRBJ2-7|TRBV29-1
CSVAPQGEQYF
>.|TRBJ2-3|TRBV6-2/TRBV6-3
CASIQRADTQYF
>.|TRBJ1-5|TRBV6-5
CASSYRGREPQHF
>TRBD1|TRBJ1-1|TRBV19
CASRWTGFTEAFF